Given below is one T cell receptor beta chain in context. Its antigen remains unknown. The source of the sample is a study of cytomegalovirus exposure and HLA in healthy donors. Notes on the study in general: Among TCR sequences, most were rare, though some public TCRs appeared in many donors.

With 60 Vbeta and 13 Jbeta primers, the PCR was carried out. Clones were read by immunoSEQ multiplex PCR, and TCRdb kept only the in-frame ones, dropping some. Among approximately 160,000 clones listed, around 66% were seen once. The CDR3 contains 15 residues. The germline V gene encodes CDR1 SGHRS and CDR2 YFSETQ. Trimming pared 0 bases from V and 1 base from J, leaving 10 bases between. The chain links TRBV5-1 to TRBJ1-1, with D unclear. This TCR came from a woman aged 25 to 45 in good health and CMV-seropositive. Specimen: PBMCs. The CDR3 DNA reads TGCGCCAGCAGCTTGGCGATAGGAGCGAACACTGAAGCTTTCTTT. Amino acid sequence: CASSLAIGANTEAFF.